Here is one T cell receptor beta chain with its context. Generated by immunoSEQ multiplex PCR, the TCRdb table keeps only in-frame clones and is missing some. The sample lists approximately 81,000 clones; roughly 95% were seen once. These data belong to a study of technical replicates of blood from several donors. The CDR3 sequence is 14 residues long. V shed 5 bases and J 4 bases; nucleotides not matched to a gene: 7. Germline CDR1 and CDR2: SGHRS and YFSETQ. This TCR was recovered from a human donor in good health. This chain uses TRBV5-1 with TRBJ2-3, with 7 bases identical to TRBD2. The sequenced sample consisted of T cells isolated from PBMCs. The CDR3 loop is CASRSGTMPDTQYF. CDR3 DNA: TGCGCCAGCAGGTCCGGGACTATGCCAGATACGCAGTATTTT.